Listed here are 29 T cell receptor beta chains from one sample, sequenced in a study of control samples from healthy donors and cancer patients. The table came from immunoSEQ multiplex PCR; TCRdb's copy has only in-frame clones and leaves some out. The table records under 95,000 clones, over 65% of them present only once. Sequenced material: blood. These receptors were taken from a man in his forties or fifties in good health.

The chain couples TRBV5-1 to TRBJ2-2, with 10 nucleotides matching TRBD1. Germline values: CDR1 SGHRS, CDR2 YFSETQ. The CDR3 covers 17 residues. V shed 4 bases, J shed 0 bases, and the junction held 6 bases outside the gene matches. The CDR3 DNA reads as TGCGCCAGCAGCCTAGCGGACAGGGGGGCGAACACCGGGGAGCTGTTTTTT. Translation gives CASSLADRGANTGELFF.

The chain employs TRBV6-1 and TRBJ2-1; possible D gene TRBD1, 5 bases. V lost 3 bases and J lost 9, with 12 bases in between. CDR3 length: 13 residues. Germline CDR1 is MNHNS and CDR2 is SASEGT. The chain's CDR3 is CASSERPQGEQFF. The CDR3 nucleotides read TGTGCCAGCAGTGAGAGGCCGCAGGGTGAGCAGTTCTTC.

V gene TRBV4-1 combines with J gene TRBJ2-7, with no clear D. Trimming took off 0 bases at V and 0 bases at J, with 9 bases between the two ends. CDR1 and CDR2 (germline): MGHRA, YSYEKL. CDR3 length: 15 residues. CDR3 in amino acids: CASSQDSSSSYEQYF. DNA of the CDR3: TGCGCCAGCAGCCAAGATAGCAGTAGCTCCTACGAGCAGTACTTC.

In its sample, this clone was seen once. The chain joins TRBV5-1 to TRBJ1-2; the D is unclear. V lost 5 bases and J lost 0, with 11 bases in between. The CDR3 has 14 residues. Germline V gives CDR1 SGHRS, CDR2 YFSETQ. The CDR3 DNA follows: TGCGCCAGCAGTGTAAAGGAACCTAACTATGGCTACACCTTC. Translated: CASSVKEPNYGYTF.

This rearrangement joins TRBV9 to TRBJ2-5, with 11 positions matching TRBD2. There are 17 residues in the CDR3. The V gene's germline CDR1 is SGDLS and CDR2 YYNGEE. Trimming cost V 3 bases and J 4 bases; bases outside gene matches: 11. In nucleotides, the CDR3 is TGTGCCAGCAGCGGTGGGACTAGCGGATGGGGGTCAGAGACCCAGTACTTC. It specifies CASSGGTSGWGSETQYF.

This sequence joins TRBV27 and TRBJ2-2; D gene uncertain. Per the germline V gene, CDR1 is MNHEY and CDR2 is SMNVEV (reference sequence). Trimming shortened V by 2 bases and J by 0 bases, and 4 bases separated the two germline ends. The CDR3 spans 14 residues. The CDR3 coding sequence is TGTGCCAGCAGTTTAGGACCGAACACCGGGGAGCTGTTTTTT. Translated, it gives CASSLGPNTGELFF.

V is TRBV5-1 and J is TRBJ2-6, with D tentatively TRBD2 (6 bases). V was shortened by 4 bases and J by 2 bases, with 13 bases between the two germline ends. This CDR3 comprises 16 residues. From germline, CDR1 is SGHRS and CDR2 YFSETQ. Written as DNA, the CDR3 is TGCGCCAGCAGCCCGGAGGGGAACCCTGGGGCCAACGTCCTGACTTTC. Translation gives CASSPEGNPGANVLTF.

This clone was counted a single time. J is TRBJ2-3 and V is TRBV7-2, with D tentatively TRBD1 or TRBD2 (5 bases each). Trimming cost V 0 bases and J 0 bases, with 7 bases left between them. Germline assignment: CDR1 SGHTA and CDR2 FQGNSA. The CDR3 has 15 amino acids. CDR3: CASSLAGDSTDTQYF. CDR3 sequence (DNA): TGTGCCAGCAGCTTAGCGGGGGACAGCACAGATACGCAGTATTTT.

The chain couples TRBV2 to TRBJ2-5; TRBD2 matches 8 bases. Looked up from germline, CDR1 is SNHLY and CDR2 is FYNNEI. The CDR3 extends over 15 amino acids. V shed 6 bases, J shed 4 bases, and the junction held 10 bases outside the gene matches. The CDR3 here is CASSPGSGRGETQYF. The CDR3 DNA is TGTGCCAGCAGCCCTGGAAGCGGGAGAGGAGAGACCCAGTACTTC.

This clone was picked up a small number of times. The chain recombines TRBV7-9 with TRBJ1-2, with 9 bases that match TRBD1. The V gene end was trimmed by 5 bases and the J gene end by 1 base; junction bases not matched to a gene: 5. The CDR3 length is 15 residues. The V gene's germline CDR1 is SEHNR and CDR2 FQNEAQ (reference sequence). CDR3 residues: CASSPGQGNNYGYTF. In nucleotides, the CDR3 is TGTGCCAGCAGCCCGGGACAGGGAAATAACTATGGCTACACCTTC. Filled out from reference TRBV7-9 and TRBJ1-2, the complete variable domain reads DTGVSQNPRHKITKRGQNVTFRCDPISEHNRLYWYRQTLGQGPEFLTYFQNEAQLEKSRLLSDRFSAERPKGSFSTLEIQRTEQGDSAMYLCASSPGQGNNYGYTFGSGTRLTVV.

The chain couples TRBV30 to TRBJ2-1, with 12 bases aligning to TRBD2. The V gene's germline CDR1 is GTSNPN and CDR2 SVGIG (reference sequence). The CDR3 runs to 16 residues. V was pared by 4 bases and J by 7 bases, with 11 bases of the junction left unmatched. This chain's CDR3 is CAWTDPTSGRWNEQFF. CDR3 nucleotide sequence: TGTGCCTGGACCGACCCTACTAGCGGGAGGTGGAATGAGCAGTTCTTC.

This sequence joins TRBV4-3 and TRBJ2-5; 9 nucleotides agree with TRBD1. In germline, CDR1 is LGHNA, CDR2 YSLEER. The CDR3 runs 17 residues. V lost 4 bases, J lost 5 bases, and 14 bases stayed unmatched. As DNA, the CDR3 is TGCGCCAGCAGCCTCGCCCGGACAGGGGTGGCGAGTGAGACCCAGTACTTC. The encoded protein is CASSLARTGVASETQYF.

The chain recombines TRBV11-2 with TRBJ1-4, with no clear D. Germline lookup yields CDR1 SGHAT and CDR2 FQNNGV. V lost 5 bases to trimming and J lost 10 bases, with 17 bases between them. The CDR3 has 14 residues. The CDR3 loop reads CASSQPGSFLKLFF. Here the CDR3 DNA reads TGTGCCAGCAGCCAACCCGGGTCTTTTTTAAAACTGTTTTTT.

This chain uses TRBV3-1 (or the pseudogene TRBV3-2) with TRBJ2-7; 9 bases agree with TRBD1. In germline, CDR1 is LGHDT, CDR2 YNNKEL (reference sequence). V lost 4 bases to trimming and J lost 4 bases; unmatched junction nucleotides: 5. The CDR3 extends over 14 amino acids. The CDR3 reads CASSLWTGDYEQYF. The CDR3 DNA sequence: TGTGCCAGCAGCCTCTGGACAGGGGATTACGAGCAGTACTTC.

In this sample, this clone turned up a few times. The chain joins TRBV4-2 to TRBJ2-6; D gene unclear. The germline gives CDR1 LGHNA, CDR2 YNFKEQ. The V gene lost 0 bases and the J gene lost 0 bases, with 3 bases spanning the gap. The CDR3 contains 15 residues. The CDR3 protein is CASSQDTSGANVLTF. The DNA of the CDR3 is TGTGCCAGCAGCCAAGACACCTCTGGGGCCAACGTCCTGACTTTC.

For the CDR3, the DNA is TGCGCCAGCAGCCAAGGGGGTGGAGGGGAGGGCACCATATATTTT. This codes for CASSQGGGGEGTIYF. The chain carries TRBV4-3 and TRBJ1-3; D may be TRBD1 (5 bases). The germline gives CDR1 LGHNA, CDR2 YSLEER. Between the trimmed V and J ends, which lost 1 base and 9 bases, there was a span of 16 bases. The CDR3 spans 15 residues.

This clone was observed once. The CDR3 loop is CASSQDKGRKGYTF. The DNA of the CDR3 is TGTGCCAGCAGCCAAGATAAGGGGCGGAAGGGCTACACCTTC. The gene calls are TRBV3-1 (or the pseudogene TRBV3-2) and TRBJ1-2, with D tentatively TRBD1 (5 bases). V was shortened by 0 bases and J by 8 bases, with 13 bases between the two germline ends. Germline CDR1 LGHDT, CDR2 YNNKEL (reference sequence). The CDR3 runs 14 residues.

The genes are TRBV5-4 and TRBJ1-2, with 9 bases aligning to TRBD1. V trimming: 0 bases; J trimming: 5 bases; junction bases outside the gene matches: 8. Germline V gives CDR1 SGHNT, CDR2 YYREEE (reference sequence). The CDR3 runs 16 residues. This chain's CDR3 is CASSLAGTGNGYGYTF. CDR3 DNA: TGTGCCAGCAGCTTGGCCGGGACAGGGAACGGGTATGGCTACACCTTC.

CDR3 protein: CATSETGTSGTDTQYF. In nucleotides, the CDR3 is TGTGCCACCAGTGAAACCGGGACTAGCGGCACAGATACGCAGTATTTT. V and J are TRBV24-1 and TRBJ2-3; 10 bases align to TRBD2. J was trimmed by 1 base and V by 4 bases; bases with no gene match: 4. The CDR3 spans 16 residues. The V gene's germline CDR1 is KGHDR and CDR2 SFDVKD.

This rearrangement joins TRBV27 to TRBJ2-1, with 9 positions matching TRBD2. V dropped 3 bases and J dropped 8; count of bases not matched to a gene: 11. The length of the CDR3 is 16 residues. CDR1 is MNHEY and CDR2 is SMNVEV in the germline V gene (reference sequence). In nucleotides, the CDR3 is TGTGCCAGCAGTTTTACCGGGACTAGCATTAACGATGAGCAGTTCTTC. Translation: CASSFTGTSINDEQFF.

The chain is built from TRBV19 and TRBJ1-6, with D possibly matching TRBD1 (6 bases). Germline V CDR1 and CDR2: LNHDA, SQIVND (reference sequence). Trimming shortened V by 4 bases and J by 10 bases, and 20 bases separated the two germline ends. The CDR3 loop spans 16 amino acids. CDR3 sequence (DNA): TGTGCCAGTAGTAACCGACGGGACACCCCGGGATCACCCCTCCACTTT. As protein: CASSNRRDTPGSPLHF. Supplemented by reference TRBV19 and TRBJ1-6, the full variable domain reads DGGITQSPKYLFRKEGQNVTLSCEQNLNHDAMYWYRQDPGQGLRLIYYSQIVNDFQKGDIAEGYSVSREKKESFPLTVTSAQKNPTAFYLCASSNRRDTPGSPLHFGNGTRLTVT.

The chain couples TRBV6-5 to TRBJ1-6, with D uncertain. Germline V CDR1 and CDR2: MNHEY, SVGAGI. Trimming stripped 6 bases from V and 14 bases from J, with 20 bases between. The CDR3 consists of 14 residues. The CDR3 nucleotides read TGTGCCAGCAGCCCCATCGTGGGGAAAGGGACCCTCCACTTT. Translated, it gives CASSPIVGKGTLHF.

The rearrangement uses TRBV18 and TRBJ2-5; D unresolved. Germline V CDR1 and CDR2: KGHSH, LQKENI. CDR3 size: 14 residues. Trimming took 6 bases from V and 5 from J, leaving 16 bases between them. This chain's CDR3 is CASSPGGGGETQYF. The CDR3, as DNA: TGTGCCAGCTCCCCCGGCGGCGGTGGGGAGACCCAGTACTTC.

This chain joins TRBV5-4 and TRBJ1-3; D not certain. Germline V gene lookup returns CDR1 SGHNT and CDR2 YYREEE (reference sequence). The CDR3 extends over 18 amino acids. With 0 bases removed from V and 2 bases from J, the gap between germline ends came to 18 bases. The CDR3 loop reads CASSLGLGSAAAGNTIYF. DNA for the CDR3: TGTGCCAGCAGCTTGGGGCTGGGATCCGCCGCTGCTGGAAACACCATATATTTT.

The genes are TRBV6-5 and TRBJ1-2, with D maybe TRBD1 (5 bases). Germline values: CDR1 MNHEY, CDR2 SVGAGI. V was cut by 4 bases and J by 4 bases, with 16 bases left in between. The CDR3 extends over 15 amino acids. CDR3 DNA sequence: TGTGCCAGCAGTTGGCGCCCAGGGATCGGCTATGGCTACACCTTC. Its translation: CASSWRPGIGYGYTF.

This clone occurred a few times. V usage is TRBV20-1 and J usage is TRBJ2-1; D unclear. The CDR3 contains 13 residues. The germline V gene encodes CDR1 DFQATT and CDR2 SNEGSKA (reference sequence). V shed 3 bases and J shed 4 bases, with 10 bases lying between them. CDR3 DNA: TGCAGTGCTAGTAGCCAGCTTTACAATGAGCAGTTCTTC. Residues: CSASSQLYNEQFF.

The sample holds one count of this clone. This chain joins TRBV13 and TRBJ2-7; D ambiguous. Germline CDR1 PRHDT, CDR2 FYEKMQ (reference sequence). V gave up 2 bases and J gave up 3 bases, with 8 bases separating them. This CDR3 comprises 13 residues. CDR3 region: CASSLNLYYEQYF. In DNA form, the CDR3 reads TGTGCCAGCAGCTTAAATCTCTACTACGAGCAGTACTTC.

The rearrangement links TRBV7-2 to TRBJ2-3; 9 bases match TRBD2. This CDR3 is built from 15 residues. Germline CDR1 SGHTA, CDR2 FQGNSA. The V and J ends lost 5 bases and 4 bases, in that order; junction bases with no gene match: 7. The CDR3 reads CASSVGLALSDTQYF. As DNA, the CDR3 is TGTGCCAGCAGCGTAGGACTAGCGCTATCAGATACGCAGTATTTT. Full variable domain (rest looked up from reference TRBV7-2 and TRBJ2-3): GAGVSQSPSNKVTEKGKDVELRCDPISGHTALYWYRQSLGQGLEFLIYFQGNSAPDKSGLPSDRFSAERTGGSVSTLTIQRTQQEDSAVYLCASSVGLALSDTQYFGPGTRLTVL.

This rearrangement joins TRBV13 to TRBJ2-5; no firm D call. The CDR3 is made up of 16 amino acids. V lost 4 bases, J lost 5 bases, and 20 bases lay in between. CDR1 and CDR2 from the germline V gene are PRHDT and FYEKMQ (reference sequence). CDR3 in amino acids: CASSSSQVESTETQYF. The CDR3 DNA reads TGTGCCAGCAGCTCCTCCCAGGTAGAATCGACTGAGACCCAGTACTTC.